Below are 20 T cell receptor beta chains sequenced from a single sample in a study of T-cell reconstitution after alpha-beta-depleted transplantation in children. Preparation of the TCRbeta library involved a method that used unique molecular identifiers. Using its own MiXCR run on the PCR reads, TCRdb lists one record per CDR3 protein. The sample holds some 150,000 distinct CDR3 sequences; around 9% are singletons and the top ten take 15% to 20%. The source material was PBMCs, mostly from graft donor cells, sampled 180 days after TCRalphabeta/CD19-depleted stem cell transplant. The receptors shown here come from a female patient aged 2-15 years who had a stem cell transplant for congenital amegakaryocytic thrombocytopenia, so the T cells may come from the graft donor.

In its sample, this clonotype was seen a few times. The chain combines TRBV5-1 with TRBJ2-3, with 7 bases aligning to TRBD2. The CDR3 contains 15 residues. V shed 3 bases, J shed 0 bases, and the junction held 4 bases outside the gene matches. Germline loops: CDR1 SGHRS, CDR2 YFSETQ. The chain's CDR3 is CASSSSGPSTDTQYF. The CDR3 DNA follows: TGCGCCAGCAGCTCTAGCGGACCAAGCACAGATACGCAGTATTTT.

This clonotype has ten or more counts. The V and J genes are TRBV28 and TRBJ1-5; 7 bases map to TRBD1. Germline V lookup: CDR1 MDHEN, CDR2 SYDVKM. The CDR3 spans 15 residues. The ends lost 5 bases at V and 2 bases at J; junction bases unmatched: 6. CDR3 region: CASSGRGGRNQPQHF. Written as DNA, the CDR3 is TGTGCCAGCAGTGGTCGAGGGGGCCGCAATCAGCCCCAGCATTTT.

At least ten counts were recorded for this clonotype. CDR3: CASSTIPGLTYNEQFF. CDR3 DNA sequence: TGTGCCAGCAGCACAATCCCGGGACTAACTTACAATGAGCAGTTCTTC. This chain joins TRBV7-3 and TRBJ2-1; TRBD2 matches 7 bases. CDR1 and CDR2 from the germline V gene are SGHTA and FQGTGA. This CDR3 is built from 16 residues. Trimming at V came to 5 bases and at J to 4 bases, leaving 11 bases not matched to a gene.

In this sample, this clonotype turned up many times. V usage is TRBV25-1 and J usage is TRBJ2-3; 9 bases are a match to TRBD1. The junction had 5 bases not matched to a gene; V was cut back by 4 bases and J by 0 bases. This CDR3 region has 16 residues. The germline CDR1 and CDR2 sequences are MGHDK and SYGVNS. The CDR3 DNA is TGTGCCAGCAGTGCACCGGGACAGGGAAGCACAGATACGCAGTATTTT. Protein product: CASSAPGQGSTDTQYF.

The chain recombines TRBV20-1 with TRBJ1-2; 10 nucleotides match TRBD1. Per the germline V gene, CDR1 is DFQATT and CDR2 is SNEGSKA (reference sequence). The length of the CDR3 is 13 residues. The junction had 8 bases not matched to a gene; V was cut back by 6 bases and J by 7 bases. This chain's CDR3 is CSAEDRGLSGYTF. The DNA of the CDR3 is TGCAGTGCAGAGGACAGGGGGTTGTCTGGCTACACCTTC.

This clonotype showed up many times. The J gene is TRBJ2-3, the V gene TRBV20-1, with D possibly being TRBD2 (6 bases). This CDR3 has 14 residues. CDR1 and CDR2 (germline): DFQATT, SNEGSKA (reference sequence). V was trimmed by 6 bases and J by 4 bases, leaving 17 bases between them. The CDR3 loop is CSAAGDSGADTQYF. The CDR3 coding sequence is TGCAGTGCGGCTGGGGACTCTGGGGCAGATACGCAGTATTTT.

This clonotype was seen many times. The chain recombines TRBV7-9 with TRBJ2-3; D unclear. The ends were cut back, 2 bases at V and 6 bases at J, with 18 bases in the middle. Germline V lookup: CDR1 SEHNR, CDR2 FQNEAQ (reference sequence). The CDR3 is 16 amino acids. CDR3 sequence: CASSLFKLRVMDTQYF. The CDR3 bases are TGTGCCAGCAGCTTATTTAAGCTTCGAGTTATGGATACGCAGTATTTT.

The chain couples TRBV7-2 to TRBJ1-2, with D perhaps matching TRBD1 (5 bases). V was clipped by 3 bases and J by 8 bases, with 13 bases between them. CDR3 size: 13 residues. Per germline, CDR1 SGHTA and CDR2 FQGNSA. The CDR3 reads CASSFRGGEGYTF. DNA of the CDR3: TGTGCCAGCAGCTTCCGGGGGGGAGAAGGCTACACCTTC.

This clonotype has a count of ten or more. V gene TRBV2 combines with J gene TRBJ2-5, with D unresolved. V lost 4 bases and J lost 2, with 8 bases in between. This CDR3 is built from 13 residues. CDR1 is SNHLY, CDR2 FYNNEI, per germline. The CDR3 spells CASSGEWQETQYF. The CDR3 DNA reads as TGTGCCAGCAGTGGGGAATGGCAAGAGACCCAGTACTTC. Using reference TRBV2 and TRBJ2-5 for the parts outside the CDR3, the full variable domain is EPEVTQTPSHQVTQMGQEVILRCVPISNHLYFYWYRQILGQKVEFLVSFYNNEISEKSEIFDDQFSVERPDGSNFTLKIRSTKLEDSAMYFCASSGEWQETQYFGPGTRLLVL.

The chain joins TRBV5-1 to TRBJ2-7, with D maybe TRBD2 (6 bases). CDR1 is SGHRS and CDR2 is YFSETQ in the germline V gene. CDR3 length: 16 amino acids. V shed 4 bases and J shed 2 bases, with 19 bases lying between them. The CDR3 DNA reads TGCGCCAGCAGCGGCTGGATTGGCGGGAAAGCCTACGAGCAGTACTTC. This gives the protein CASSGWIGGKAYEQYF. The full variable domain, completed using reference TRBV5-1 and TRBJ2-7, is KAGVTQTPRYLIKTRGQQVTLSCSPISGHRSVSWYQQTPGQGLQFLFEYFSETQRNKGNFPGRFSGRQFSNSRSEMNVSTLELGDSALYLCASSGWIGGKAYEQYFGPGTRLTVT.

About this clonotype itself: Sequence at one end of the junction differs from germline and may be a read error. V and J are TRBV12-3 or TRBV12-4 and TRBJ2-5; the match to TRBD1 covers 7 bases. This CDR3 has 13 residues. CDR3 amino acids: CATRRDSQETQHF. The CDR3, as DNA: TGTGCCACCAGACGGGACAGCCAAGAGACCCAGCACTTC.

In this sample, this clonotype turned up many times. This chain links TRBV7-8 with TRBJ2-2; D is undetermined. Germline V lookup: CDR1 SGHVS, CDR2 FQNEAQ. There are 16 residues in the CDR3. Trimming left V 1 base short and J 5 bases short, with 14 bases between. The CDR3 loop is CASSLGRLPLTGELFF. In nucleotides, the CDR3 is TGTGCCAGCAGCTTAGGTCGTCTTCCCTTAACCGGGGAGCTGTTTTTT.

This clonotype showed up just a few times. The gene calls are TRBV7-9 and TRBJ2-5; tentatively, D is TRBD2 (6 bases). V lost 1 base and J lost 1, with 16 bases in between. This CDR3 contains 17 residues. The V gene's germline CDR1 is SEHNR and CDR2 FQNEAQ (reference sequence). CDR3 DNA sequence: TGTGCCAGCAGCTTAGGGGCGGTCCGGAGGGGCCAAGAGACCCAGTACTTC. This gives the protein CASSLGAVRRGQETQYF.

The rearrangement joins TRBV5-1 to TRBJ2-7; 7 nucleotides line up with TRBD1. Germline assignment: CDR1 SGHRS and CDR2 YFSETQ. The ends lost 0 bases at V and 6 bases at J; junction bases unmatched: 6. This CDR3 is 14 amino acids long. The CDR3 DNA is TGCGCCAGCAGCTTGGGACAGGGTTTGGGCGAGCAGTACTTC. Amino acid sequence: CASSLGQGLGEQYF. Using reference TRBV5-1 and TRBJ2-7 for the parts outside the CDR3, the full variable domain is KAGVTQTPRYLIKTRGQQVTLSCSPISGHRSVSWYQQTPGQGLQFLFEYFSETQRNKGNFPGRFSGRQFSNSRSEMNVSTLELGDSALYLCASSLGQGLGEQYFGPGTRLTVT.

This clonotype showed up many times. The gene calls are TRBV28 and TRBJ1-5; D unclear. This CDR3 spans 15 amino acids. Per the germline V gene, CDR1 is MDHEN and CDR2 is SYDVKM. V was shortened by 4 bases and J by 2 bases, with 12 bases between the two germline ends. CDR3 residues: CASSSSRGGNQPQHF. CDR3 bases: TGTGCCAGCAGTTCGAGTCGGGGAGGCAATCAGCCCCAGCATTTT.

This clonotype was observed at least ten times. The chain joins TRBV24-1 to TRBJ2-1; TRBD2 might be the D (5 bases). There are 16 residues in the CDR3. V dropped 1 base and J dropped 0 bases, with 9 bases sitting between them. CDR1 and CDR2 from the germline V gene are KGHDR and SFDVKD. This chain's CDR3 is CATSDFSGSSYNEQFF. In DNA, the CDR3 is TGTGCCACCAGTGATTTTTCGGGAAGCTCCTACAATGAGCAGTTCTTC.

The J gene is TRBJ1-1, the V gene TRBV5-1; D might be TRBD1 (5 bases). Germline values: CDR1 SGHRS, CDR2 YFSETQ. This CDR3 has 13 amino acids. V was trimmed by 3 bases and J by 1 base, leaving 7 bases between them. The CDR3, as DNA: TGCGCCAGCAGCTGGGACGGGAACACTGAAGCTTTCTTT. Amino acids: CASSWDGNTEAFF.

Concerning this clonotype: A single base separates this from a much larger clone, so it may be a read error. This chain joins TRBV12-3 or TRBV12-4 and TRBJ2-7, with D uncertain. This CDR3 has 13 amino acids. Here the CDR3 DNA reads TGTGCCGGCAGTTTGGAGAGCCCCTACGAGCAGTACTTC. Translated: CAGSLESPYEQYF.

The table lists this clonotype with many counts. The genes are TRBV20-1 and TRBJ2-5, with D tentatively TRBD2 (5 bases). The CDR3 has 13 residues. V was clipped by 3 bases and J by 4 bases, with 12 bases between them. Germline CDR1 and CDR2: DFQATT and SNEGSKA (reference sequence). The CDR3 DNA reads TGCAGTGCTAGCGGGAAGTTAGGAGAGACCCAGTACTTC. Translated: CSASGKLGETQYF.

This clonotype was counted at least ten times. This rearrangement joins TRBV6-5 to TRBJ2-5, with no clear D. The V gene lost 0 bases and the J gene lost 5 bases, with 10 bases spanning the gap. The CDR3 has 14 amino acids. Germline V gene data show CDR1 as MNHEY and CDR2 as SVGAGI. CDR3 coding DNA: TGTGCCAGCAGTTACTCGCTGGATGTGGAGACCCAGTACTTC. Protein: CASSYSLDVETQYF.